The clone carrying this T cell receptor (beta chain) came up once. Described time point: peripheral blood 6 weeks after treatment start. Each patient presented with locally advanced or metastatic urothelial carcinoma. This specimen comes from a study of PD-L1 blockade in urothelial cancer. Study overall: Patients initiated atezolizumab around 2014 at 1,200 mg intravenously every 3 weeks. Most patients, about 90% of the roughly 29, were males with bladder-origin cancer.

Assay: immunoSEQ multiplex PCR; the TCRdb copy retains only in-frame clones and omits some. Counted here are roughly 100,000 clones, less than 85% occurring once; the ten biggest clones make up around 8.1%. The V end was cut by 0 bases, the J end by 7 bases, with 8 bases between. The CDR3 extends over 13 amino acids. Germline values: CDR1 SGHNT, CDR2 YYREEE (reference sequence). The sequenced sample was PBMCs, obtained around atezolizumab (anti-PD-L1) treatment. This clonotype was sampled from a man between 65 and 85 years old with urothelial cancer. The chain combines TRBV5-4 with TRBJ2-1, with D uncertain. This chain's CDR3 is CASSLVIVNEQFF. In DNA form, the CDR3 reads TGTGCCAGCAGCTTGGTAATTGTAAATGAGCAGTTCTTC.